These 26 T cell receptor beta chains were sequenced from one sample in a study of OX40 agonist ivuxolimab in advanced cancers. Assay used: immunoSEQ multiplex PCR; TCRdb lists only in-frame clones, some missing. The repertoire holds 70,000 to 95,000 clones, 85% to 90% seen once, with 10% to 15% in the top ten. Source: CD4+ or CD8+ T cells sorted from blood, taken in a trial of the OX40 agonist ivuxolimab. The receptors derive from an adult with an advanced solid tumor such as melanoma, head and neck, liver or kidney cancer.

The DNA for the CDR3 is TGTGCCACCAGCAGAGGACGAGACAATGAGCAGTTCTTC. It specifies CATSRGRDNEQFF. This chain links TRBV15 with TRBJ2-1; no reliable D call. Germline CDR1 LNHNV, CDR2 YYDKDF (reference sequence). V shed 1 base and J shed 5 bases, with 6 bases lying between them. The length of the CDR3 is 13 residues.

The V call is TRBV5-4, the J call TRBJ1-6, with 10 bases lining up with TRBD1. The germline V gene has CDR1 SGHNT and CDR2 YYREEE (reference sequence). CDR3 length: 16 residues. The V gene end was trimmed by 0 bases and the J gene end by 7 bases; junction bases not matched to a gene: 4. CDR3 coding DNA: TGTGCCAGCAGCTTGGCGGGGACAGGGGCAAATTCACCCCTCCACTTT. Translating gives CASSLAGTGANSPLHF.

V is TRBV4-1 and J is TRBJ2-7; TRBD1 aligns across 11 bases. Germline-derived CDR1 and CDR2 are MGHRA and YSYEKL. V trimming: 2 bases; J trimming: 5 bases; junction bases outside the gene matches: 11. This CDR3 comprises 17 residues. CDR3: CASSQLLGTGGLDEQYF. DNA of the CDR3: TGCGCCAGCAGCCAACTATTAGGGACAGGGGGTTTGGACGAGCAGTACTTC.

This chain joins TRBV27 and TRBJ2-7; 7 positions match TRBD2. V was clipped by 2 bases and J by 0 bases; unmatched bases: 4. Germline V CDR1 and CDR2: MNHEY, SMNVEV (reference sequence). The CDR3 length is 15 residues. DNA of the CDR3: TGTGCCAGCAGTTTACGGGGAGGGACCTCCTACGAGCAGTACTTC. This codes for CASSLRGGTSYEQYF.

The V gene is TRBV6-6, the J gene TRBJ2-1; TRBD2 matches 7 bases. Germline CDR1 is MNHNY and CDR2 is SVGAGI (reference sequence). The CDR3 contains 16 residues. With 1 base clipped from V and 7 bases from J, the junction kept 10 bases outside the gene matches. CDR3 protein: CASSYLSGLSGNEQFF. CDR3 nucleotide sequence: TGTGCCAGCAGTTACTTGTCGGGACTATCGGGGAATGAGCAGTTCTTC.

The chain links TRBV21-1 to TRBJ2-7; the DNA was not used to check the table's D call, TRBD2. TRBV21-1 has pseudogene status. CDR3 length: 14 residues. CDR3 in amino acids: CASSFIARSYEQYF. As DNA, the CDR3 is TGTGCCAGCAGCTTTATAGCGCGTTCCTACGAGCAGTACTTC.

The chain links TRBV27 to TRBJ1-1; D gene ambiguous. The CDR3 consists of 13 residues. The germline gives CDR1 MNHEY, CDR2 SMNVEV (reference sequence). V lost 6 bases to trimming and J lost 8 bases, with 16 bases between them. CDR3 sequence reads: CASRNSGEREAFF. CDR3 DNA sequence: TGTGCCAGCAGAAACAGCGGGGAGAGGGAAGCTTTCTTT.

V is TRBV27 and J is TRBJ1-2; D uncertain. In germline, CDR1 is MNHEY, CDR2 SMNVEV (reference sequence). Trimming removed 4 bases at V and 0 bases at J, with 9 bases between. CDR3 length: 14 residues. CDR3 coding DNA: TGTGCCAGCAGTTCTATCGGGGCTAACTATGGCTACACCTTC. This codes for CASSSIGANYGYTF.

The chain employs TRBV30 and TRBJ2-5, with D perhaps TRBD2 (5 bases). The J call may not be correct, given that the DNA end is closer to TRBJ2-7. Germline-derived CDR1 and CDR2 are GTSNPN and SVGIG (reference sequence). The CDR3 loop spans 16 amino acids. The CDR3 DNA reads TGTGCCTGGAGTGACCTCCTTCCGAGGGCCGACAACGAGCAGTACTTC. It translates to CAWSDLLPRADNEQYF.

The chain couples TRBV11-2 to TRBJ2-3; D may be TRBD2 (5 bases). The CDR3 spans 16 residues. The V gene's germline CDR1 is SGHAT and CDR2 FQNNGV. V dropped 0 bases and J dropped 1 base, with 11 bases sitting between them. For the CDR3, the DNA is TGTGCCAGCAGCTTAGATGTGGGAGCCGGCACAGATACGCAGTATTTT. Translating gives CASSLDVGAGTDTQYF.

V and J are TRBV27 and TRBJ1-5; no firm D call. Germline-derived CDR1 and CDR2 are MNHEY and SMNVEV (reference sequence). Trimming cost V 3 bases and J 8 bases, with 17 bases left between them. The CDR3 totals 15 residues. CDR3 loop: CASSFHDKGGKPQHF. CDR3 nucleotides: TGTGCCAGCAGTTTCCATGACAAGGGAGGGAAGCCCCAGCATTTT.

The gene calls are TRBV5-1 and TRBJ2-2; D possibly corresponds to TRBD1 (5 bases). V dropped 1 base and J dropped 6 bases, with 10 bases sitting between them. Germline V CDR1 and CDR2: SGHRS, YFSETQ. CDR3 size: 14 residues. DNA for the CDR3: TGCGCCAGCAGCTTGCAGGGATCGCCCGGGGAGCTGTTTTTT. Translated: CASSLQGSPGELFF.

The chain couples TRBV11-2 to TRBJ1-3; D perhaps matches TRBD1 (5 bases). The V gene's germline CDR1 is SGHAT and CDR2 FQNNGV. Trimming took 4 bases from V and 0 from J, leaving 10 bases between them. The CDR3 totals 15 residues. The DNA for the CDR3 is TGTGCCAGCAGCTCGGGACGCGGCTCTGGAAACACCATATATTTT. Its protein is CASSSGRGSGNTIYF.

V usage is TRBV10-2 and J usage is TRBJ2-5; the D gene is possibly TRBD1 (6 bases). The J call may be faulty, since TRBJ2-7 better matches the DNA end. This CDR3 is built from 13 residues. Per the germline V gene, CDR1 is WSHSY and CDR2 is SAAADI. The DNA for the CDR3 is TGCGCCAGCAGCGACAGGCCTTCCTACGAGCAGTACTTC. It is translated as CASSDRPSYEQYF.

The V call is TRBV6-5, the J call TRBJ2-7; D not resolved. Trimming removed 2 bases at V and 1 base at J, with 9 bases between. Germline CDR1 reads MNHEY; CDR2 reads SVGAGI. The CDR3 length is 14 residues. The CDR3: CASSYLGQSYEQYF. Written as DNA, the CDR3 is TGTGCCAGCAGTTACCTCGGCCAGTCCTACGAGCAGTACTTC.

This rearrangement joins TRBV11-2 to TRBJ2-3; D may correspond to TRBD1 or TRBD2 (5 bases each). Per the germline V gene, CDR1 is SGHAT and CDR2 is FQNNGV. V lost 0 bases and J 11 bases, leaving 9 bases between the germline ends. The CDR3 runs to 12 residues. The CDR3 region is CASSLETGLQYF. The CDR3, as DNA: TGTGCCAGCAGCTTAGAAACGGGGCTGCAGTATTTT.

This clone was detected once. This chain links TRBV2 with TRBJ2-5; D might be TRBD2 (6 bases). Germline V CDR1 and CDR2: SNHLY, FYNNEI. The V and J ends lost 4 bases and 0 bases respectively, with 12 bases between them. CDR3 length: 15 residues. For the CDR3, the DNA is TGTGCCAGCAGTGGCCAACTAGCAAACCAAGAGACCCAGTACTTC. Translation: CASSGQLANQETQYF.

This clone showed up just once. The rearrangement links TRBV29-1 to TRBJ2-2, with D possibly TRBD2 on 6 matching bases. The ends were cut back, 0 bases at V and 5 bases at J, with 10 bases in the middle. Looked up from germline, CDR1 is SQVTM and CDR2 is ANQGSEA. The CDR3 spans 14 residues. The CDR3 region has the DNA TGCAGCGTTGAAGATACTGGGGGGACCGGGGAGCTGTTTTTT. Protein product: CSVEDTGGTGELFF.

The chain has TRBV12-5 and TRBJ2-5, with 12 bases matching TRBD2. Germline V lookup: CDR1 LGHNT, CDR2 FRNRAP. The V segment lost 6 bases and the J segment 0 bases; nucleotides outside the gene matches: 5. CDR3 length: 16 amino acids. CDR3 sequence (DNA): TGTGCTAGTGGCAGCGGACTAGCGGGATACCAAGAGACCCAGTACTTC. It yields the protein CASGSGLAGYQETQYF.

This chain connects TRBV30 to TRBJ2-7; D gene unclear. Per the germline V gene, CDR1 is GTSNPN and CDR2 is SVGIG (reference sequence). The CDR3 runs to 11 residues. Deletions cut 1 base from V and 2 bases from J, with 3 bases between. CDR3 bases: TGTGCCTGGAGTGACACCTACGAGCAGTACTTC. Protein: CAWSDTYEQYF.

The sample holds a few counts of this clone. J is TRBJ2-7 and V is TRBV4-1, with 9 positions matching TRBD1. V lost 0 bases, J lost 3 bases, and 12 bases stayed unmatched. The CDR3 has 18 residues. Germline values: CDR1 MGHRA, CDR2 YSYEKL. CDR3 in amino acids: CASSQEAIPRDRVYEQYF. The DNA of the CDR3 is TGCGCCAGCAGCCAAGAAGCGATTCCCAGGGACAGGGTCTACGAGCAGTACTTC.

V and J are TRBV30 and TRBJ1-2, with TRBD1 as a possible D gene (5 bases). V was cut by 3 bases and J by 3 bases, with 5 bases left in between. CDR3 length: 11 amino acids. From germline, CDR1 is GTSNPN and CDR2 SVGIG (reference sequence). The CDR3 DNA reads as TGTGCCTGGAGGGGGCACTATGGCTACACCTTC. The encoded protein is CAWRGHYGYTF.

J is TRBJ1-2 and V is TRBV11-1, with 8 bases lining up with TRBD1. The trim removed 5 bases at V and 6 bases at J, leaving 8 bases unmatched. The CDR3 has 14 residues. Germline lookup yields CDR1 SGHAT and CDR2 FQDESV (reference sequence). The CDR3 DNA is TGTGCCAGCAGCCCGACCGGACAGGGAAATGGCTACACCTTC. It translates to CASSPTGQGNGYTF.

This chain links TRBV9 with TRBJ1-1; D might be TRBD1 (5 bases). There are 14 residues in the CDR3. V dropped 0 bases and J dropped 5 bases, with 11 bases sitting between them. The germline V gene has CDR1 SGDLS and CDR2 YYNGEE. CDR3 region: CASSVGVGATEAFF. The DNA of the CDR3 is TGTGCCAGCAGCGTAGGAGTTGGGGCGACTGAAGCTTTCTTT. Full variable domain (rest looked up from reference TRBV9 and TRBJ1-1): DSGVTQTPKHLITATGQRVTLRCSPRSGDLSVYWYQQSLDQGLQFLIQYYNGEERAKGNILERFSAQQFPDLHSELNLSSLELGDSALYFCASSVGVGATEAFFGQGTRLTVV.

This rearrangement joins TRBV28 to TRBJ2-5; D is undetermined. The end of the DNA is better explained by TRBJ2-7, so the J call may be wrong. This CDR3 comprises 12 residues. Per the germline V gene, CDR1 is MDHEN and CDR2 is SYDVKM. CDR3 in amino acids: CASSSNTREQYF. In DNA, the CDR3 is TGTGCCAGCAGTTCTAACACACGCGAGCAGTACTTC.

The chain employs TRBV9 and TRBJ2-5; no reliable D call. The CDR3 loop spans 14 amino acids. Germline CDR1 is SGDLS and CDR2 is YYNGEE. Deletions cut 0 bases from V and 0 bases from J, with 6 bases between. The CDR3 here is CASSVGDHQETQYF. CDR3 nucleotide sequence: TGTGCCAGCAGCGTAGGAGACCACCAAGAGACCCAGTACTTC.